The 29 T cell receptor beta chains presented below share a single source sample, sequenced in a study of cytomegalovirus exposure and HLA in healthy donors. Primers: 60 Vbeta forward and 13 Jbeta reverse. Profiled with immunoSEQ multiplex PCR; TCRdb holds only in-frame clones, not every one. The table has over 45,000 clones, approximately 80% seen once. The specimen was PBMCs. These receptors were obtained from a man younger than 45 in good health and CMV-seronegative.

This clone was detected only a few times. This chain connects TRBV6-5 to TRBJ2-2, with 7 bases fitting TRBD1. The junction had 5 bases not matched to a gene; V was cut back by 8 bases and J by 8 bases. Germline V gene sequence: CDR1 MNHEY, CDR2 SVGAGI. This CDR3 is 12 amino acids long. The DNA of the CDR3 is TGTGCCAGCCGACAGGGAAGTGGGGAGCTGTTTTTT. Amino acids: CASRQGSGELFF.

The V and J genes are TRBV18 and TRBJ1-5; D is uncertain. Per germline, CDR1 KGHSH and CDR2 LQKENI. Trimming pared 6 bases from V and 1 base from J, leaving 16 bases between. CDR3 length equals 16 residues. The CDR3 sequence: CASSTASGVSNQPQHF. The DNA of the CDR3 is TGTGCCAGCTCTACAGCAAGCGGCGTGAGCAATCAGCCCCAGCATTTT.

The genes are TRBV5-6 and TRBJ1-4, with D perhaps TRBD1 (5 bases). CDR3 length: 16 amino acids. Germline V gene data show CDR1 as SGHDT and CDR2 as YYEEEE. Trimming stripped 4 bases from V and 8 bases from J, with 21 bases between. This CDR3 reads CASSLQTVRVGEKLFF. CDR3 nucleotide sequence: TGTGCCAGCAGCCTCCAGACAGTCAGGGTGGGAGAAAAACTGTTTTTT.

The chain couples TRBV6-6 to TRBJ1-2; D is ambiguous. The germline CDR1 and CDR2 sequences are MNHNY and SVGAGI (reference sequence). V gave up 2 bases and J gave up 2 bases, with 9 bases separating them. This CDR3 spans 14 amino acids. The CDR3 is CASSYATENYGYTF. The DNA for the CDR3 is TGTGCCAGCAGTTACGCCACCGAGAACTATGGCTACACCTTC.

The V call is TRBV27, the J call TRBJ2-1; D unclear. Trimming pared 8 bases from V and 0 bases from J, leaving 8 bases between. This CDR3 has 13 residues. The germline V gene has CDR1 MNHEY and CDR2 SMNVEV (reference sequence). The CDR3 DNA sequence: TGTGCCAGCCGGCGGAGCTCCTACAATGAGCAGTTCTTC. Its protein product is CASRRSSYNEQFF.

This rearrangement joins TRBV2 to TRBJ1-2; 8 positions match TRBD1. With 6 bases clipped from V and 0 bases from J, the junction kept 18 bases outside the gene matches. The CDR3 is 19 residues long. From germline, CDR1 is SNHLY and CDR2 FYNNEI. The CDR3 protein is CASSRTTPGGLRANYGYTF. Here the CDR3 DNA reads TGTGCCAGCAGCCGAACAACTCCAGGGGGCTTACGGGCTAACTATGGCTACACCTTC.

The rearrangement uses TRBV19 and TRBJ1-1, with D maybe TRBD1 (6 bases). Germline CDR1 and CDR2: LNHDA and SQIVND (reference sequence). The CDR3 extends over 14 amino acids. V was shortened by 6 bases and J by 3 bases, with 14 bases between the two germline ends. The DNA for the CDR3 is TGTGCCAGTAGGCCCAGGGGTCGCGACACTGAAGCTTTCTTT. As protein: CASRPRGRDTEAFF.

The chain couples TRBV7-6 to TRBJ2-5, with D unresolved. CDR1 and CDR2 from the germline V gene are SGHVS and FNYEAQ. Trimming took 5 bases from V and 2 from J, leaving 6 bases between them. This CDR3 has 12 residues. CDR3 loop: CASSRVQETQYF. For the CDR3, the DNA is TGTGCCAGCAGCCGAGTTCAAGAGACCCAGTACTTC.

J is TRBJ2-2 and V is TRBV6-4; TRBD2 matches 8 bases. V shed 0 bases, J shed 4 bases, and the junction held 1 base outside the gene matches. The CDR3 length is 15 residues. Germline assignment: CDR1 MRHNA and CDR2 SNTAGT. The DNA of the CDR3 is TGTGCCAGCAGTGACTCGGCGGGAGGCACCGGGGAGCTGTTTTTT. It is translated as CASSDSAGGTGELFF.

This clone qualifies as large (0.1 to 1%). In the same sample, other DNA sequences code for this CDR3. V is TRBV7-2 and J is TRBJ1-1; no clear D gene. Between the trimmed V and J ends, which lost 1 base and 4 bases, there was a span of 4 bases. The CDR3 totals 12 residues. Germline V gene sequence: CDR1 SGHTA, CDR2 FQGNSA. The CDR3, as DNA: TGTGCCAGCAGCTTAGGGAGCACTGAAGCTTTCTTT. This gives the protein CASSLGSTEAFF. Based on the CDR3 plus reference TRBV7-2 and TRBJ1-1, the full variable domain is GAGVSQSPSNKVTEKGKDVELRCDPISGHTALYWYRQSLGQGLEFLIYFQGNSAPDKSGLPSDRFSAERTGGSVSTLTIQRTQQEDSAVYLCASSLGSTEAFFGQGTRLTVV.

This clone was detected only once. The genes are TRBV5-1 and TRBJ2-7; 9 bases agree with TRBD2. The V segment lost 2 bases and the J segment 3 bases; nucleotides outside the gene matches: 3. Germline lookup yields CDR1 SGHRS and CDR2 YFSETQ. This CDR3 comprises 14 residues. The DNA of the CDR3 is TGCGCCAGCAGCTTTGGCGGGGGGGGCTACGAGCAGTACTTC. Amino acid sequence: CASSFGGGGYEQYF. Variable domain in full (rest from reference TRBV5-1 and TRBJ2-7): KAGVTQTPRYLIKTRGQQVTLSCSPISGHRSVSWYQQTPGQGLQFLFEYFSETQRNKGNFPGRFSGRQFSNSRSEMNVSTLELGDSALYLCASSFGGGGYEQYFGPGTRLTVT.

The rearrangement joins TRBV5-1 to TRBJ2-5, with TRBD1 matching over 8 bases. CDR3 size: 13 residues. The germline CDR1 and CDR2 sequences are SGHRS and YFSETQ. V dropped 5 bases and J dropped 3; count of bases not matched to a gene: 3. The CDR3 reads CASRTGAEETQYF. In DNA form, the CDR3 reads TGCGCCAGCAGGACAGGGGCCGAAGAGACCCAGTACTTC.

In this sample, this clone turned up once. The chain carries TRBV27 and TRBJ2-1; 8 nucleotides align to TRBD2. The CDR3 extends over 19 amino acids. Unmatched junction bases numbered 14, after V lost 3 bases and J lost 1 base. Germline V gives CDR1 MNHEY, CDR2 SMNVEV (reference sequence). The DNA for the CDR3 is TGTGCCAGCAGTTTTTCTGATCCTCGAGCGGGGGTGTCCTACAATGAGCAGTTCTTC. Residues: CASSFSDPRAGVSYNEQFF.

The chain has TRBV7-8 and TRBJ2-7; D remains ambiguous. The CDR3 runs 13 residues. The V end lost 4 bases, the J end lost 0 bases, and 7 bases lay between the germline ends. Germline lookup yields CDR1 SGHVS and CDR2 FQNEAQ. CDR3 protein: CASSSRSSYEQYF. DNA of the CDR3: TGTGCCAGCAGCTCGCGGAGCTCCTACGAGCAGTACTTC.

The V gene is TRBV19, the J gene TRBJ2-2, with D perhaps TRBD1 (5 bases). With 4 bases removed from V and 4 bases from J, the gap between germline ends came to 10 bases. CDR1 and CDR2 (germline): LNHDA, SQIVND (reference sequence). This CDR3 region has 14 residues. The CDR3 coding sequence is TGTGCCAGTAGTAGGCAGGGAACCACCGGGGAGCTGTTTTTT. It codes for CASSRQGTTGELFF.

This chain connects TRBV9 to TRBJ1-1; 7 bases are a match to TRBD1. This CDR3 is built from 14 residues. Germline trimming cut 3 bases from V and 10 bases from J; bases unmatched to any gene: 12. The germline V gene encodes CDR1 SGDLS and CDR2 YYNGEE. The CDR3 DNA reads TGTGCCAGCAGCGCCGACAGGGAAGGGTACGGAGCTTTCTTT. It codes for CASSADREGYGAFF.

This clone was seen just once. V is TRBV7-2 and J is TRBJ2-7, with 8 bases aligning to TRBD2. Germline values: CDR1 SGHTA, CDR2 FQGNSA. The CDR3 runs to 14 residues. With V trimmed by 5 bases and J by 4 bases, 7 bases remained unmatched. As DNA, the CDR3 is TGTGCCAGCAGCCCGGGGGGGGACCGTTACGAGCAGTACTTC. Translated, it gives CASSPGGDRYEQYF.

This clone appeared a few times. The V gene is TRBV5-8, the J gene TRBJ2-5; 11 nucleotides align to TRBD2. Germline-derived CDR1 and CDR2 are SGHTS and YDEGEE. This CDR3 has 16 residues. V shed 4 bases, J shed 3 bases, and the junction held 8 bases outside the gene matches. The CDR3 sequence is CASSPLFSGREETQYF. The CDR3 nucleotides are TGTGCCAGCAGCCCGCTATTTAGCGGGAGGGAAGAGACCCAGTACTTC.

The CDR3 nucleotides are TGTGCCAGCAGCGCACCAGGTCGTCCGGGGGGGGCTTTCTTT. It translates to CASSAPGRPGGAFF. V and J are TRBV9 and TRBJ1-1, with D possibly matching TRBD1 (5 bases). This CDR3 comprises 14 residues. Germline CDR1 is SGDLS and CDR2 is YYNGEE. Trimming removed 3 bases from V and 11 bases from J, with 20 bases in between.

This chain uses TRBV7-9 with TRBJ2-1; 7 bases are shared with TRBD2. Germline-derived CDR1 and CDR2 are SEHNR and FQNEAQ (reference sequence). With V trimmed by 1 base and J by 10 bases, 13 bases remained unmatched. The CDR3 covers 16 residues. The CDR3 nucleotides read TGTGCCAGCAGCTTAGATGAGACTAGCCGCTGGGAAGAGCAGTTCTTC. It codes for CASSLDETSRWEEQFF.

V gene TRBV6-5 combines with J gene TRBJ1-4, with TRBD1 identical over 7 bases. V lost 5 bases to trimming and J lost 3 bases; unmatched junction nucleotides: 6. The CDR3 is 15 amino acids. The germline CDR1 and CDR2 sequences are MNHEY and SVGAGI. CDR3 residues: CASSIGDRANEKLFF. The CDR3, as DNA: TGTGCCAGCAGTATAGGAGACAGGGCTAATGAAAAACTGTTTTTT.

This clone was picked up a small number of times. The chain is built from TRBV2 and TRBJ1-5; 7 nucleotides line up with TRBD1. Per germline, CDR1 SNHLY and CDR2 FYNNEI. Trimming took 6 bases from V and 1 from J; bases not matched to a gene: 3. The CDR3 is made up of 14 amino acids. This chain's CDR3 is CASSQGVSNQPQHF. The CDR3 nucleotides are TGTGCCAGCAGCCAGGGGGTAAGCAATCAGCCCCAGCATTTT.

The chain joins TRBV9 to TRBJ1-3; perhaps TRBD1 as D (5 bases). CDR3 size: 18 residues. Trimming cost V 0 bases and J 2 bases, with 18 bases left between them. From germline, CDR1 is SGDLS and CDR2 YYNGEE. The CDR3 protein is CASSVAPPGAQPGNTIYF. The CDR3 coding sequence is TGTGCCAGCAGCGTAGCCCCCCCTGGGGCCCAACCTGGAAACACCATATATTTT.

The rearrangement links TRBV6-5 to TRBJ2-5; 11 bases agree with TRBD1. The CDR3 length is 12 residues. Germline V gene data show CDR1 as MNHEY and CDR2 as SVGAGI. The CDR3 coding sequence is TGTGCTACCGGGACAGGGGGGGAGACCCAGTACTTC. Translated, it gives CATGTGGETQYF.

V and J are TRBV6-4 and TRBJ2-3, with D possibly being TRBD1 (5 bases). The V end lost 0 bases, the J end lost 2 bases, and 6 bases lay between the germline ends. In germline, CDR1 is MRHNA, CDR2 SNTAGT. This CDR3 is 14 amino acids long. This CDR3 is CASSDSTATDTQYF. In DNA form, the CDR3 reads TGTGCCAGCAGTGACTCGACAGCCACAGATACGCAGTATTTT.

CDR3 sequence reads: CASSQANYEQYF. CDR3 in DNA: TGTGCCAGCAGCCAAGCAAACTACGAGCAGTACTTC. The rearrangement joins TRBV14 to TRBJ2-7; D not resolved. Trimming removed 1 base at V and 3 bases at J, with 4 bases between. The CDR3 spans 12 residues. Germline assignment: CDR1 SGHDN and CDR2 FVKESK.

This chain links TRBV5-6 with TRBJ2-1, with D possibly being TRBD1 (6 bases). V lost 4 bases, J lost 1 base, and 18 bases lay in between. Per germline, CDR1 SGHDT and CDR2 YYEEEE. The CDR3 length is 17 residues. CDR3: CASSLRTEIVSYNEQFF. The DNA of the CDR3 is TGTGCCAGCAGCCTGAGGACAGAAATAGTATCCTACAATGAGCAGTTCTTC.

The chain links TRBV9 to TRBJ2-7, with 10 nucleotides matching TRBD2. The V gene's germline CDR1 is SGDLS and CDR2 YYNGEE. The CDR3 runs to 15 residues. After removal of 3 bases from V and 7 bases from J, the junction contained 10 bases not matched to a gene. The CDR3 DNA is TGTGCCAGCAGCGAGGGTAGCGGGAGGAGCTTTGAGCAGTACTTC. Its translation is CASSEGSGRSFEQYF.

The chain is built from TRBV13 and TRBJ1-4, with D unclear. Trimming removed 7 bases from V and 8 bases from J, with 23 bases in between. CDR1 and CDR2 (germline): PRHDT, FYEKMQ (reference sequence). The CDR3 has 16 residues. CDR3 residues: CASTYLARSEGEKLFF. Here the CDR3 DNA reads TGTGCCAGCACTTATCTAGCACGGTCGGAAGGGGAAAAACTGTTTTTT.